The 10 T cell receptor beta chains given below trace back to one sample, sequenced in a study of cytomegalovirus exposure and HLA in healthy donors. The study ran its PCR with 60 Vbeta and 13 Jbeta primers. The data were produced by immunoSEQ multiplex PCR, yet TCRdb's version contains in-frame clones alone and is incomplete. The table shows about 190,000 clones, with 85% to 90% occurring only once. Sequenced: PBMCs. The receptors come from a young man in good health and CMV-seronegative.

V is TRBV11-3 and J is TRBJ2-3; TRBD2 aligns across 13 bases. CDR1 and CDR2 (germline): SGHNT, YENEEA. CDR3 length: 17 residues. The junction had 5 bases not matched to a gene; V was cut back by 5 bases and J by 0 bases. As DNA, the CDR3 is TGTGCCAGCAGCGACGGGACTAGCGGGACTAGCACAGATACGCAGTATTTT. Its protein is CASSDGTSGTSTDTQYF. The full variable domain, its missing parts supplied by reference TRBV11-3 and TRBJ2-3, is EAGVVQSPRYKIIEKKQPVAFWCNPISGHNTLYWYLQNLGQGPELLIRYENEEAVDDSQLPKDRFSAERLKGVDSTLKIQPAELGDSAVYLCASSDGTSGTSTDTQYFGPGTRLTVL.

Here the CDR3 DNA reads TGTGCCAGCAGCTTATGGTATCGCAGGGACCGGACTAGACAACCTAAAGAGACCCAGTACTTC. It encodes CASSLWYRRDRTRQPKETQYF. The chain links TRBV7-6 to TRBJ2-5; 7 nucleotides agree with TRBD2. The CDR3 has 21 amino acids. The junction had 24 bases not matched to a gene; V was cut back by 2 bases and J by 3 bases. Germline CDR1 is SGHVS and CDR2 is FNYEAQ. Full variable domain (rest looked up from reference TRBV7-6 and TRBJ2-5): GAGVSQSPRYKVTKRGQDVALRCDPISGHVSLYWYRQALGQGPEFLTYFNYEAQQDKSGLPNDRFSAERPEGSISTLTIQRTEQRDSAMYRCASSLWYRRDRTRQPKETQYFGPGTRLLVL.

J is TRBJ1-2 and V is TRBV29-1; 7 bases align to TRBD1. V lost 4 bases, J lost 8 bases, and 7 bases stayed unmatched. Germline V CDR1 and CDR2: SQVTM, ANQGSEA. The CDR3 has 12 residues. Here the CDR3 reads CSVAPRGDGYTF. The CDR3 DNA reads as TGCAGCGTTGCCCCCAGGGGGGACGGCTACACCTTC.

The chain couples TRBV15 to TRBJ2-7; 7 bases agree with TRBD2. Germline V gene data show CDR1 as LNHNV and CDR2 as YYDKDF (reference sequence). V dropped 5 bases and J dropped 0; count of bases not matched to a gene: 4. The CDR3 runs 14 residues. CDR3 region: CATSGPGGSYEQYF. The CDR3 DNA is TGTGCCACCAGCGGACCGGGGGGCTCCTACGAGCAGTACTTC. Together with reference TRBV15 and TRBJ2-7, the CDR3 gives the full variable domain: DAMVIQNPRYQVTQFGKPVTLSCSQTLNHNVMYWYQQKSSQAPKLLFHYYDKDFNNEADTPDNFQSRRPNTSFCFLDIRSPGLGDTAMYLCATSGPGGSYEQYFGPGTRLTVT.

The chain combines TRBV28 with TRBJ2-1; TRBD2 might be the D (5 bases). V lost 6 bases and J lost 1, with 19 bases in between. The CDR3 runs to 17 residues. Germline V lookup: CDR1 MDHEN, CDR2 SYDVKM. This CDR3 is CASRFDSGLPSYNEQFF. DNA for the CDR3: TGTGCCAGCAGATTCGATAGTGGACTCCCGTCCTACAATGAGCAGTTCTTC.

The J gene is TRBJ1-5, the V gene TRBV4-3; D ambiguous. CDR1 and CDR2 (germline): LGHNA, YSLEER. V dropped 0 bases and J dropped 3 bases, with 9 bases sitting between them. The CDR3 has 15 residues. In DNA, the CDR3 is TGCGCCAGCAGCCAAGAAGTACTGCCCAATCAGCCCCAGCATTTT. It encodes CASSQEVLPNQPQHF.

The count of this clone is one. The chain is built from TRBV5-1 and TRBJ2-2, with 8 positions matching TRBD1. This CDR3 region has 14 residues. V gave up 5 bases and J gave up 3 bases; unmatched junction bases: 3. CDR1 is SGHRS, CDR2 YFSETQ, per germline. Here the CDR3 DNA reads TGCGCCAGCAGTGGACAGGGATACACCGGGGAGCTGTTTTTT. Its translation: CASSGQGYTGELFF.

This clone was counted a few times. V is TRBV18 and J is TRBJ2-1, with 10 bases identical to TRBD2. Germline CDR1 and CDR2: KGHSH and LQKENI. The CDR3 covers 16 residues. The V gene end was trimmed by 2 bases and the J gene end by 8 bases; junction bases not matched to a gene: 9. CDR3 residues: CASSPRLAGVIYEQFF. Here the CDR3 DNA reads TGTGCCAGCTCACCAAGGCTAGCGGGAGTTATCTATGAGCAGTTCTTC.

V gene TRBV18 combines with J gene TRBJ1-2; D not resolved. Germline V CDR1 and CDR2: KGHSH, LQKENI. The V end was cut by 2 bases, the J end by 6 bases, with 19 bases between. The CDR3 loop spans 16 amino acids. The CDR3 loop reads CASSPTRAEGINGYTF. CDR3 in DNA: TGTGCCAGCTCACCAACTCGGGCCGAGGGAATCAATGGCTACACCTTC.

The genes are TRBV4-2 and TRBJ2-1, with 10 bases fitting TRBD2. Losses at the gene ends were 2 bases for V and 0 bases for J; bases not matched to a gene: 13. The CDR3 has 20 amino acids. The germline V gene has CDR1 LGHNA and CDR2 YNFKEQ. CDR3 in DNA: TGTGCCAGCAGCCAAAGTGGGTATAGCGGGGGGATCAACTCCTACAATGAGCAGTTCTTC. Translation: CASSQSGYSGGINSYNEQFF.